Detailed here is one T cell receptor (beta chain). This specimen belongs to a study of cytomegalovirus exposure and HLA in healthy donors. Study overall: Among the roughly 400 genotyped donors, about 81% were placed in the Caucasian-associated ancestry cluster.

PCR amplification relied on 60 Vbeta primers (plus 13 Jbeta primers). Original data processing: A follow-up analysis tallied approximately 85 million unique TCR beta chains, 8.5 million to 14 million shared. The method was immunoSEQ multiplex PCR; TCRdb's version includes in-frame clones alone and lacks a portion of them. V, J and clone size are those of that table, while D and trimming were read from the DNA. The repertoire holds 140,000 to 150,000 clones, with around 10% as singletons. V lost 3 bases and J 5 bases, leaving 11 bases between the germline ends. CDR1 is SNHLY and CDR2 is FYNNEI in the germline V gene. CDR3 length equals 14 residues. Each of the donors was a healthy bone marrow donor.

This receptor was identified in a man aged 45 to 65 in good health and CMV-seronegative. The J gene is TRBJ1-5, the V gene TRBV2, with D possibly TRBD1 on 5 matching bases. The material sequenced was PBMCs. The CDR3 nucleotides are TGTGCCAGCAGTGATTTCAGGGCGGATCAGCCCCAGCATTTT. Residues: CASSDFRADQPQHF.